The 9 T cell receptor beta chains below come from one sample, sequenced in a study of T cells expressing NK-cell markers. Reanalyzing the 5' RACE reads, TCRdb keeps one entry per CDR3 protein, without DNA. The table gives 300,000 to 500,000 distinct CDR3 sequences; the top ten clones make up about 10% of it. Sequencing was carried out using blood T cells: a sorted CD56 or NKG2C T cell subset, CD4+ or CD8+ T cells, or bulk PBMC T cells (not recorded which). These receptors all stem from a woman in her forties or fifties in good health.

The chain has TRBV5-5 and TRBJ1-3. The germline gives CDR1 SGHKS, CDR2 YYEKEE (reference sequence). The CDR3 is made up of 14 amino acids. The CDR3 protein is CASSGYSSGNTIYF.

The chain uses TRBV10-3 and TRBJ1-2; as DNA is missing, the TRBD1 call by TCRdb cannot be tested. CDR1 and CDR2 from the germline V gene are ENHRY and SYGVKD. CDR3 length: 11 amino acids. The CDR3 reads CAISAGDGYTF.

The V and J genes are TRBV20-1 and TRBJ2-3. Germline V gene sequence: CDR1 DFQATT, CDR2 SNEGSKA (reference sequence). The CDR3 spans 12 residues. The CDR3 region is CSAGSITDTQYF.

The V gene is TRBV20-1, the J gene TRBJ2-2; there is no DNA to check the TCRdb D call of TRBD1. The length of the CDR3 is 12 residues. The germline V gene encodes CDR1 DFQATT and CDR2 SNEGSKA (reference sequence). This CDR3 is CSAYRGTGELFF.

The chain couples TRBV7-7 to TRBJ2-5; as DNA is missing, the TRBD1 call by TCRdb cannot be tested. CDR3 length equals 17 residues. Germline CDR1 and CDR2: SSHAT and FNYEAQ (reference sequence). CDR3 residues: CASSLSPLRETQETQYF.

The chain links TRBV7-9 to TRBJ2-1; the TCRdb D gene call, TRBD1, has no DNA to confirm it. From germline, CDR1 is SEHNR and CDR2 FQNEAQ (reference sequence). CDR3 length equals 14 residues. CDR3 protein: CASSLDGASNEQFF.

This chain uses TRBV6-5 with TRBJ2-1; no DNA is available, so the TRBD2 call from TCRdb remains unchecked. Germline V lookup: CDR1 MNHEY, CDR2 SVGAGI. CDR3 length equals 16 residues. The CDR3 region is CASRPLAGPPYNEQFF.

This chain joins TRBV29-1 and TRBJ1-2; with no DNA, the TCRdb D assignment of TRBD1 cannot be verified. The CDR3 loop spans 15 amino acids. Germline CDR1 is SQVTM and CDR2 is ANQGSEA. The CDR3 here is CSVEGGQGGAYGYTF.

CDR3: CASSLIGGRLSYEQYF. The chain joins TRBV7-2 to TRBJ2-7; TCRdb outputs TRBD2, but without DNA this stays unchecked. CDR3 length equals 16 residues. Germline-derived CDR1 and CDR2 are SGHTA and FQGNSA.